Listed below are T cell receptor beta chains from one sample, sequenced in a study of blood T cell repertoires in COVID-19. Clones were read by immunoSEQ multiplex PCR, and TCRdb kept only the in-frame ones, dropping some. The data contain 60,000 to 90,000 clones, approximately 74% of them seen just once; the ten biggest clones take up just over 2.5%. The sample taken for sequencing was peripheral blood. The receptors shown here come from a human donor with acute or convalescent COVID-19. The donor label of this sample is uncertain. Both conserved end residues are part of each CDR3. The order of the fields is clone size, V gene, J gene, D gene, CDR3 DNA, CDR3 protein. D genes are given only for firm matches. The size field is filled for only some rows; it gives once, few, many or a size class.

>-|TRBV5-4|TRBJ1-2|-
TGTGCCAGCAGCTCCTCCGCAGGGCGCTTCTATGGCTACACCTTC
CASSSSAGRFYGYTF
>-|TRBV15|TRBJ1-1|TRBD1
TGTGCCACCAGCAGGACAGGGGCCCCGAACACTGAAGCTTTCTTT
CATSRTGAPNTEAFF
>-|TRBV9|TRBJ1-3|-
TGTGCCAGCAGCGTAGCCCTGGAGGGCCACTTAAACACCATATATTTT
CASSVALEGHLNTIYF
>few|TRBV5-1|TRBJ1-6|TRBD1
TGCGCCAGCAGCTTGCGCCCCGGGACAGACTATAATTCACCCCTCCACTTT
CASSLRPGTDYNSPLHF
>-|TRBV7-8|TRBJ2-1|TRBD1
TGTGCCAGCAGCTGGGGACAGGCGAACAATGAGCAGTTCTTC
CASSWGQANNEQFF
>-|TRBV6-5|TRBJ1-5|TRBD1
TGTGCCAGCAGCGACCGGGACAGTAATCAGCCCCAGCATTTT
CASSDRDSNQPQHF
>many|TRBV7-9|TRBJ1-6|-
TGTGCCAGCAGCTCGGGACTTGGTGGTTTTTCACCCCTCCACTTT
CASSSGLGGFSPLHF
>-|TRBV9|TRBJ1-1|TRBD1
TGTGCCAGCAGCGTAACCACAGGGGGCACTGAAGCTTTCTTT
CASSVTTGGTEAFF
>-|TRBV30|TRBJ1-2|TRBD1
TGTGCCTGGGGATCCCCGGGACAGGGGTACTATGGCTACACCTTC
CAWGSPGQGYYGYTF
>-|TRBV19|TRBJ1-5|-
TGTGCCAGTAGTACCCTGGGGGCCCAGCCCCAGCATTTT
CASSTLGAQPQHF
>-|TRBV7-2|TRBJ2-1|TRBD1
TGTGCCAGCAGCTTAGGCTGGGGACAGGGTTTCAATGAGCAGTTCTTC
CASSLGWGQGFNEQFF
>-|TRBV5-4|TRBJ2-2|-
TGTGCCAGCAGCTTGAGAGGTAACACCGGGGAGCTGTTTTTT
CASSLRGNTGELFF
>-|TRBV5-4|TRBJ2-1|-
TGTGCCAGCAGCTTTGGGGGGACCCAGTCCTACAATGAGCAGTTCTTC
CASSFGGTQSYNEQFF
>-|TRBV30|TRBJ1-4|TRBD1
TGTGCCTCTATGACAGGGGGGAAACTGTTTTTT
CASMTGGKLFF
>-|TRBV4-2|TRBJ2-1|-
TGTGCCAGCAGCCAAGAGGGGCGAGTGGGCAATGAGCAGTTCTTC
CASSQEGRVGNEQFF
>-|TRBV11-3|TRBJ2-2|TRBD2
TGTGCCAGCAGCCCAGGAGCGGGAGGACGGGGCACCGGGGAGCTGTTTTTT
CASSPGAGGRGTGELFF
>-|TRBV19|TRBJ1-5|-
TGTGCCAGTAGCCCGGTGGACAGTAGGAATCAGCCCCAGCATTTT
CASSPVDSRNQPQHF
>-|TRBV11-2|TRBJ1-5|-
TGTGCCAGCAGCTTAGATGGAGCCAATCAGCCCCAGCATTTT
CASSLDGANQPQHF
>-|TRBV3-1/TRBV3-2|TRBJ1-5|TRBD1
TGTGCCAGCAGCCCTTCGACAGGGTTCCAGCCCCAGCATTTT
CASSPSTGFQPQHF
>-|TRBV27|TRBJ2-1|-
TGTGCCAGCAGTTTATTCAGGGGACCATACAATGAGCAGTTCTTC
CASSLFRGPYNEQFF
>few|TRBV28|TRBJ1-4|-
TGTGCCAGCAGTTTAGGGGGCGGTGAAAAACTGTTTTTT
CASSLGGGEKLFF
>-|TRBV12-3/TRBV12-4|TRBJ1-1|-
TGTGCCAGCAGTTTGTCAGGTAACACTGAAGCTTTCTTT
CASSLSGNTEAFF
>-|TRBV5-6|TRBJ1-2|TRBD1
TGTGCCAGCAGTTCTAGACAGGGGGACGGCTACACCTTC
CASSSRQGDGYTF
>few|TRBV9|TRBJ2-3|-
TGTGCCAGCAGCGCGTCGATCACTTCTAGCACAGATACGCAGTATTTT
CASSASITSSTDTQYF
>-|TRBV12-3/TRBV12-4|TRBJ2-5|-
TGTGCCAGCACGCAGCGGGAGACCCAGTACTTC
CASTQRETQYF
>once|TRBV24-1|TRBJ2-5|-
TGTGCCACCAGTGACAGCGTGAGTCGCCAGGAGACCCAGTACTTC
CATSDSVSRQETQYF